These 10 T cell receptor beta chains originate from one sample sequenced in a study of CD8 T cells in Susac syndrome (dated by TCRdb to between 2017 and 2020). The library came from the immunoSEQ multiplex PCR assay. RNA was extracted with the RNeasy kit and about 0.5 to 1 ug was reverse transcribed using random hexamers. TCRdb applied fastp at Q25 and MiXCR to the public reads, then kept only in-frame beta chains. For every CDR3 protein sequence, its rows merge into one entry that carries the most common genes and DNA. Counted in this sample were roughly 200,000 distinct CDR3 sequences; roughly 92% of them appeared once. Clones ranked in the top ten supply 0.1% of the sample. The specimen was CD4+ T cells from PBMCs. All receptors come from a human donor in good health.

The chain has TRBV19 and TRBJ1-5; D remains ambiguous. V was pared by 8 bases and J by 0 bases, with 8 bases between. Germline assignment: CDR1 LNHDA and CDR2 SQIVND (reference sequence). The CDR3 runs 13 residues. The DNA for the CDR3 is TGTGCCAGTTGTCCTTATAGCAATCAGCCCCAGCATTTT. It yields the protein CASCPYSNQPQHF.

The rearrangement uses TRBV11-2 and TRBJ2-5; tentatively, D is TRBD2 (5 bases). This CDR3 is 15 amino acids long. Germline loops: CDR1 SGHAT, CDR2 FQNNGV. The ends were cut back, 4 bases at V and 2 bases at J, with 14 bases in the middle. CDR3 DNA: TGTGCCAGCAGCTCCAACGGGGAGAGGCAAGAGACCCAGTACTTC. Protein sequence: CASSSNGERQETQYF.

The DNA for the CDR3 is TGCAGCGTTAGTTGGGGTTGGGGTGAGCAGTTCTTC. It codes for CSVSWGWGEQFF. The chain uses TRBV29-1 and TRBJ2-1, with D hard to call. CDR1 SQVTM and CDR2 ANQGSEA come from the germline V gene. Trimming took 5 bases from V and 9 from J, leaving 14 bases between them. The CDR3 sequence is 12 residues long.

The genes are TRBV3-1 and TRBJ1-2; D is unclear. CDR3 length equals 14 residues. Germline V gene lookup returns CDR1 LGHDT and CDR2 YNNKEL (reference sequence). Trimming left V 1 base short and J 2 bases short, with 8 bases between. CDR3 nucleotides: TGTGCCAGCAGCCAAGGTACAGCAAACTATGGCTACACCTTC. It codes for CASSQGTANYGYTF.

The CDR3 loop is CASTGTSGVLRYEQYF. The CDR3 DNA is TGTGCCAGCACCGGGACTAGCGGGGTCCTTAGGTACGAGCAGTACTTC. The rearrangement uses TRBV5-6 and TRBJ2-7; 13 nucleotides match TRBD2. V trimming: 6 bases; J trimming: 4 bases; junction bases outside the gene matches: 10. This CDR3 has 16 amino acids. CDR1 is SGHDT, CDR2 YYEEEE, per germline.

The chain couples TRBV20-1 to TRBJ2-4; no reliable D call. The germline gives CDR1 DFQATT, CDR2 SNEGSKA (reference sequence). V dropped 8 bases and J dropped 1 base, with 15 bases sitting between them. The CDR3 has 14 residues. This CDR3 reads CSTTGHSAKNIQYF. In DNA, the CDR3 is TGCAGTACGACCGGGCACTCGGCCAAAAACATTCAGTACTTC.

The chain combines TRBV2 with TRBJ2-7; a weak D match, TRBD1 (6 bases). The germline V gene encodes CDR1 SNHLY and CDR2 FYNNEI. The ends were cut back, 6 bases at V and 4 bases at J, with 19 bases in the middle. CDR3 length: 15 amino acids. This chain's CDR3 is CASSIKRGTLYEQYV. The CDR3 DNA sequence: TGTGCCAGCAGCATAAAAAGGGGGACACTATACGAGCAGTACGTC.

CDR3: CSAGQGAIEKLFF. The CDR3 DNA follows: TGCAGCGCTGGACAGGGGGCCATTGAAAAACTGTTTTTT. The V call is TRBV29-1, the J call TRBJ1-4; 11 nucleotides match TRBD1. The V gene end was trimmed by 7 bases and the J gene end by 7 bases; junction bases not matched to a gene: 5. CDR1 SQVTM and CDR2 ANQGSEA come from the germline V gene. The CDR3 covers 13 residues.

The V gene is TRBV20-1, the J gene TRBJ1-6, with a weak D call TRBD1 (5 bases). The length of the CDR3 is 13 residues. Germline-derived CDR1 and CDR2 are DFQATT and SNEGSKA (reference sequence). The V and J ends lost 6 bases and 3 bases respectively, with 9 bases between them. The CDR3 here is CSARRDYNSPLHF. The CDR3 DNA is TGCAGTGCCCGCAGGGACTATAATTCACCCCTCCACTTT.

This clonotype has a handful of counts. V gene TRBV2 combines with J gene TRBJ1-5; maybe TRBD1 (5 bases). Trimming left V 6 bases short and J 7 bases short, with 10 bases between. Germline lookup yields CDR1 SNHLY and CDR2 FYNNEI. This CDR3 is 12 amino acids long. The CDR3 protein is CASRLTGQPQHF. The DNA of the CDR3 is TGTGCCAGCAGGCTCACAGGACAGCCCCAGCATTTT. The full variable domain, its missing parts supplied by reference TRBV2 and TRBJ1-5, is EPEVTQTPSHQVTQMGQEVILRCVPISNHLYFYWYRQILGQKVEFLVSFYNNEISEKSEIFDDQFSVERPDGSNFTLKIRSTKLEDSAMYFCASRLTGQPQHFGDGTRLSIL.